The 20 T cell receptor beta chains presented below share a single source sample, sequenced in a study of T cell responses to AZD1222 COVID-19 vaccine. Profiling relied on immunoSEQ multiplex PCR, and the TCRdb table lists in-frame clones only, not all of them. The sample contains some 150,000 clones, 88% of which appear only once. Sequenced material: peripheral blood, taken on day 0 of AZD1222 vaccination. These receptors were taken from an adult in good health.

The sample holds one count of this clone. The rearrangement links TRBV4-1 to TRBJ2-1, with 9 bases lining up with TRBD1. Looked up from germline, CDR1 is MGHRA and CDR2 is YSYEKL. The V segment lost 4 bases and the J segment 8 bases; nucleotides outside the gene matches: 9. The CDR3 is made up of 15 amino acids. The CDR3 sequence: CASSLGQGRYDEQFF. The CDR3 coding sequence is TGCGCCAGCAGCCTCGGACAGGGGAGGTACGATGAGCAGTTCTTC.

The gene calls are TRBV7-2 and TRBJ2-5; TRBD2 agrees at 11 bases. This CDR3 comprises 16 residues. After removal of 6 bases from V and 3 bases from J, the junction contained 9 bases not matched to a gene. Germline values: CDR1 SGHTA, CDR2 FQGNSA. CDR3 amino acids: CASRTKGLAAKETQYF. In DNA form, the CDR3 reads TGTGCCAGCAGGACCAAGGGACTAGCGGCAAAAGAGACCCAGTACTTC.

This chain's CDR3 is CASSLQGSGELFF. The DNA for the CDR3 is TGCGCCAGCAGCTTGCAGGGGTCCGGGGAGCTGTTTTTT. V and J are TRBV5-1 and TRBJ2-2; D perhaps matches TRBD1 (6 bases). From germline, CDR1 is SGHRS and CDR2 YFSETQ. The CDR3 runs to 13 residues. The V gene lost 1 base and the J gene lost 6 bases, with 7 bases spanning the gap.

V is TRBV11-2 and J is TRBJ2-7; tentative D call: TRBD2 (6 bases). The ends were cut back, 1 base at V and 2 bases at J, with 12 bases in the middle. Germline CDR1 SGHAT, CDR2 FQNNGV. The CDR3 consists of 15 residues. DNA for the CDR3: TGTGCCAGCAGCTTAGGGGCGGGGACCACCTACGAGCAGTACTTC. This encodes CASSLGAGTTYEQYF.

The chain employs TRBV6-1 and TRBJ2-1; 10 bases match TRBD1. V lost 1 base to trimming and J lost 12 bases; unmatched junction nucleotides: 3. The CDR3 is 13 residues long. Germline-derived CDR1 and CDR2 are MNHNS and SASEGT. The chain's CDR3 is CASSEVGTGVQFF. Written as DNA, the CDR3 is TGTGCCAGCAGTGAAGTCGGGACAGGGGTGCAGTTCTTC.

This clone was counted only a few times. At the DNA level, this CDR3 is encoded by other sequences in the same sample as well. The rearrangement uses TRBV7-3 and TRBJ2-3, with no clear D. The V gene's germline CDR1 is SGHTA and CDR2 FQGTGA. Trimming took off 2 bases at V and 0 bases at J, with 3 bases between the two ends. The CDR3 has 13 residues. The CDR3 coding sequence is TGTGCCAGCAGCTTAGGTAGCACAGATACGCAGTATTTT. It encodes CASSLGSTDTQYF.

For the CDR3, the DNA is TGTGCCAGCAGCGTAAAGCTAGCGGTGGCTGAGCTGTTTTTT. As protein: CASSVKLAVAELFF. This chain joins TRBV9 and TRBJ2-2; the match to TRBD2 covers 7 bases. V lost 1 base to trimming and J lost 11 bases; unmatched junction nucleotides: 8. CDR1 SGDLS and CDR2 YYNGEE come from the germline V gene. The CDR3 has 14 residues.

This clone has a single count. The chain is built from TRBV4-2 and TRBJ2-4, with 12 bases identical to TRBD2. This CDR3 is built from 15 residues. The J segment lost 8 bases and the V segment lost 6 bases, leaving 8 bases of the junction unmatched. From germline, CDR1 is LGHNA and CDR2 YNFKEQ. The CDR3 sequence: CASSSGTSGFDIQYF. The CDR3 region has the DNA TGTGCCAGCAGTTCAGGGACTAGCGGGTTTGACATTCAGTACTTC.

The chain employs TRBV5-4 and TRBJ1-5; D gene ambiguous. The CDR3 consists of 12 residues. The germline gives CDR1 SGHNT, CDR2 YYREEE (reference sequence). The germline V and J ends were trimmed by 2 bases and 5 bases, with 5 bases remaining between them. The DNA of the CDR3 is TGTGCCAGCAGCTTCGGTGATCAGCCCCAGCATTTT. This gives the protein CASSFGDQPQHF.

This chain joins TRBV28 and TRBJ2-5; TRBD2 agrees at 9 bases. Germline loops: CDR1 MDHEN, CDR2 SYDVKM. The CDR3 is 15 amino acids. V gave up 3 bases and J gave up 3 bases; unmatched junction bases: 5. CDR3 nucleotide sequence: TGTGCCAGCAGTTTCGGGGCTAGCGGGAAAGAGACCCAGTACTTC. It is translated as CASSFGASGKETQYF.

The J gene is TRBJ2-3, the V gene TRBV11-3, with 10 bases fitting TRBD2. CDR3 length: 17 residues. In germline, CDR1 is SGHNT, CDR2 YENEEA. Trimming at V came to 3 bases and at J to 0 bases, leaving 6 bases not matched to a gene. The CDR3 loop reads CASSLGLTSGSTDTQYF. DNA for the CDR3: TGTGCCAGCAGCTTGGGGCTGACTAGCGGGAGCACAGATACGCAGTATTTT.

This sequence joins TRBV29-1 and TRBJ1-1, with D possibly being TRBD1 (5 bases). Germline assignment: CDR1 SQVTM and CDR2 ANQGSEA. The CDR3 runs 12 residues. Trimming removed 4 bases from V and 7 bases from J, with 13 bases in between. The chain's CDR3 is CSVAHQGGEAFF. The CDR3 DNA is TGCAGCGTTGCTCACCAGGGTGGTGAAGCTTTCTTT.

The CDR3 is CASSSRQGGNEQYF. In DNA form, the CDR3 reads TGTGCCAGCAGTTCCCGCCAGGGGGGGAACGAGCAGTACTTC. The chain has TRBV6-5 and TRBJ2-7; D may be TRBD1 or TRBD2 (7 bases each). Germline values: CDR1 MNHEY, CDR2 SVGAGI. The CDR3 totals 14 residues. Between the trimmed V and J ends, which lost 4 bases and 5 bases, there was a span of 15 bases.

This chain links TRBV19 with TRBJ2-7; the match to TRBD1 covers 10 bases. Germline-derived CDR1 and CDR2 are LNHDA and SQIVND (reference sequence). The V segment lost 5 bases and the J segment 3 bases; nucleotides outside the gene matches: 10. The CDR3 has 16 residues. CDR3 region: CASSYRGQGTSYEQYF. The CDR3 DNA follows: TGTGCCAGTAGTTATCGGGGACAGGGGACCAGCTACGAGCAGTACTTC. Filled out from reference TRBV19 and TRBJ2-7, the complete variable domain reads DGGITQSPKYLFRKEGQNVTLSCEQNLNHDAMYWYRQDPGQGLRLIYYSQIVNDFQKGDIAEGYSVSREKKESFPLTVTSAQKNPTAFYLCASSYRGQGTSYEQYFGPGTRLTVT.

This chain links TRBV6-5 with TRBJ2-7; 7 bases map to TRBD2. Unmatched junction bases numbered 8, after V lost 0 bases and J lost 3 bases. The V gene's germline CDR1 is MNHEY and CDR2 SVGAGI. This CDR3 contains 16 residues. This CDR3 reads CASSYSGTTLGYEQYF. Written as DNA, the CDR3 is TGTGCCAGCAGTTACTCCGGGACTACCCTTGGCTACGAGCAGTACTTC.

The chain couples TRBV5-1 to TRBJ2-3; 7 bases agree with TRBD1. The CDR3 runs 15 residues. Germline-derived CDR1 and CDR2 are SGHRS and YFSETQ. V gave up 0 bases and J gave up 0 bases; unmatched junction bases: 1. CDR3 in amino acids: CASSLGGQSTDTQYF. CDR3 DNA: TGCGCCAGCAGCTTGGGGGGACAGAGCACAGATACGCAGTATTTT.

This clone appeared a few times. J is TRBJ2-2 and V is TRBV11-3; D perhaps matches TRBD2 (5 bases). Trimming cost V 3 bases and J 1 base, with 9 bases left between them. Germline V gene lookup returns CDR1 SGHNT and CDR2 YENEEA. This CDR3 comprises 15 residues. The CDR3 loop is CASSFREGNTGELFF. The CDR3 DNA follows: TGTGCCAGCAGCTTTAGAGAGGGGAACACCGGGGAGCTGTTTTTT.

The chain combines TRBV19 with TRBJ1-1; the D is unclear. This CDR3 has 14 residues. The V gene's germline CDR1 is LNHDA and CDR2 SQIVND (reference sequence). The V end was cut by 6 bases, the J end by 5 bases, with 16 bases between. The CDR3 coding sequence is TGTGCCAGTAGGGAGCCCCAGGCTAAAACTGAAGCTTTCTTT. The encoded protein is CASREPQAKTEAFF.

The chain employs TRBV28 and TRBJ2-7, with 7 bases that match TRBD1. Germline V gene sequence: CDR1 MDHEN, CDR2 SYDVKM. After removal of 3 bases from V and 4 bases from J, the junction contained 9 bases not matched to a gene. This CDR3 comprises 15 residues. DNA of the CDR3: TGTGCCAGCAGTTTCCGGGGACAGCTAGGTTACGAGCAGTACTTC. The encoded protein is CASSFRGQLGYEQYF.

The chain has TRBV6-1 and TRBJ2-3; D gene ambiguous. The CDR3 has 13 amino acids. V lost 5 bases to trimming and J lost 11 bases, with 17 bases between them. Looked up from germline, CDR1 is MNHNS and CDR2 is SASEGT. The CDR3 region is CASSHKPNTKQYF. DNA for the CDR3: TGTGCCAGCAGTCACAAGCCGAACACTAAGCAGTATTTT.